The T cell receptor (beta chain) under discussion was sequenced for a study of T cells expressing NK-cell markers. Study at large: The TCR beta repertoires originated in sorted CD3+CD56+NKG2C+, CD3+CD56+NKG2C- and CD3+CD56-NKG2C+ T cells.

Study results and limitations: Dominance of the CD3+CD56-NKG2C+ fraction by these clonotypes also held in a handful of donors. Certain NKG2C+ T cell clones were expanded, and their HCMV specificity remained unclear.

As concerns this clonotype: Its antigen is as yet unknown.

After re-calling the 5' RACE reads, TCRdb lists one entry per CDR3 protein, DNA absent. Its clone listing holds over 350,000 distinct CDR3 sequences. CDR3 length: 21 amino acids. Germline CDR1 LGHNA, CDR2 YNFKEQ. The sequenced sample was blood T cells: a sorted CD56 or NKG2C T cell subset, CD4+ or CD8+ T cells, or bulk PBMC T cells (not recorded which). This chain uses TRBV4-2 with TRBJ2-5; checking the TCRdb D call of TRBD2 is not possible without DNA. This TCR derives from a woman in her forties or fifties in good health. CDR3: CASSQDLGLSSGTGYQETQYF.